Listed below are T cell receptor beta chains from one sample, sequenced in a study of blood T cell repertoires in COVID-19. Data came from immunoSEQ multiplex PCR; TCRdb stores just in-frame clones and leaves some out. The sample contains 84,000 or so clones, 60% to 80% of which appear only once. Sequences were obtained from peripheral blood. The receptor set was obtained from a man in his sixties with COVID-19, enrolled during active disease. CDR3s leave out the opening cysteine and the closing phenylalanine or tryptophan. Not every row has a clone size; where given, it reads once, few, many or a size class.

CDR3 protein: SVVALAGGNEQY
J gene: TRBJ2-7
V gene: TRBV29-1
clone size: .

CDR3 protein: ASSPISADTQY
J gene: TRBJ2-3
V gene: TRBV7-9
clone size: .

CDR3 protein: ASSDQQGYTEAF
J gene: TRBJ1-1
V gene: TRBV6-1
clone size: once

CDR3 protein: AISDDDRSLGVDTQY
J gene: TRBJ2-3
V gene: TRBV10-3
clone size: few

CDR3 protein: ASSSWASDTQY
J gene: TRBJ2-3
V gene: TRBV6-2/TRBV6-3
clone size: .

CDR3 protein: SASVPGSPETQY
J gene: TRBJ2-5
V gene: TRBV20-1
clone size: .

CDR3 protein: ASSYSGGPAIY
J gene: TRBJ1-3
V gene: TRBV6-6
clone size: .

CDR3 protein: ASSSGGAYNEQF
J gene: TRBJ2-1
V gene: TRBV2
clone size: .

CDR3 protein: ASSSGGSNQPQH
J gene: TRBJ1-5
V gene: TRBV7-2
clone size: .

CDR3 protein: ASSLDYGYT
J gene: TRBJ1-2
V gene: TRBV12-5
clone size: once

CDR3 protein: ASSHWGQLEETQY
J gene: TRBJ2-5
V gene: TRBV6-6
clone size: few

CDR3 protein: ASSNSRGEQF
J gene: TRBJ2-1
V gene: TRBV7-3
clone size: .

CDR3 protein: ATSNWDRGQETQY
J gene: TRBJ2-5
V gene: TRBV15
clone size: .

CDR3 protein: ASSEVPSAEAF
J gene: TRBJ1-1
V gene: TRBV6-1
clone size: .

CDR3 protein: ASSQEGQGGHEQY
J gene: TRBJ2-7
V gene: TRBV4-1
clone size: .

CDR3 protein: ASSPDGSSYNEQF
J gene: TRBJ2-1
V gene: TRBV18
clone size: .

CDR3 protein: ASSLKGTLGNQPQH
J gene: TRBJ1-5
V gene: TRBV27
clone size: .

CDR3 protein: ASSLHGELF
J gene: TRBJ2-2
V gene: TRBV12-3/TRBV12-4
clone size: few

CDR3 protein: ASSSHSGALGTGELF
J gene: TRBJ2-2
V gene: TRBV7-8
clone size: .

CDR3 protein: ASSDWGRNEQF
J gene: TRBJ2-1
V gene: TRBV2
clone size: few

CDR3 protein: ASSVGQGGIGRQY
J gene: TRBJ2-4
V gene: TRBV9
clone size: .

CDR3 protein: ASSERGETQY
J gene: TRBJ2-5
V gene: TRBV25-1
clone size: .

CDR3 protein: ASSFDDRVNTEAF
J gene: TRBJ1-1
V gene: TRBV11-3
clone size: .

CDR3 protein: ASSLQGYNEKLF
J gene: TRBJ1-4
V gene: TRBV18
clone size: .

CDR3 protein: ASSPSPGLDNEQY
J gene: TRBJ2-7
V gene: TRBV7-9
clone size: .

CDR3 protein: ASSGEQETQY
J gene: TRBJ2-5
V gene: TRBV11-3
clone size: .

CDR3 protein: ASSPSGGTYEQY
J gene: TRBJ2-7
V gene: TRBV18
clone size: once

CDR3 protein: ASSLQGTGMYNEQF
J gene: TRBJ2-1
V gene: TRBV7-3
clone size: .

CDR3 protein: ASSVGRGVAKNIQY
J gene: TRBJ2-4
V gene: TRBV9
clone size: .

CDR3 protein: ASSQGAGQTYEQY
J gene: TRBJ2-7
V gene: TRBV3-1/TRBV3-2
clone size: .

CDR3 protein: ASSQDGTTEKLF
J gene: TRBJ1-4
V gene: TRBV4-1
clone size: .

CDR3 protein: ASSAYEQY
J gene: TRBJ2-7
V gene: TRBV2
clone size: many

CDR3 protein: ASSSPQASSYNSPLH
J gene: TRBJ1-6
V gene: TRBV7-9
clone size: .

CDR3 protein: ASLGAAEAF
J gene: TRBJ1-1
V gene: TRBV19
clone size: once

CDR3 protein: SVRPTYYEQY
J gene: TRBJ2-7
V gene: TRBV29-1
clone size: .

CDR3 protein: AGGRDRVLNTEAF
J gene: TRBJ1-1
V gene: TRBV6-5
clone size: .

CDR3 protein: ASSLGEPRDEKLF
J gene: TRBJ1-4
V gene: TRBV6-5
clone size: once

CDR3 protein: ASSFSQGVKTEAF
J gene: TRBJ1-1
V gene: TRBV27
clone size: .

CDR3 protein: ANTNGIFEMGY
J gene: TRBJ2-7
V gene: TRBV21-1
clone size: .

CDR3 protein: ASKRGGGTDTQY
J gene: TRBJ2-3
V gene: TRBV5-1
clone size: .

CDR3 protein: AWRGTDRPNQPQH
J gene: TRBJ1-5
V gene: TRBV30
clone size: .

CDR3 protein: ASSVGDYGYT
J gene: TRBJ1-2
V gene: TRBV9
clone size: .

CDR3 protein: ASSAYPRDSLNEKLF
J gene: TRBJ1-4
V gene: TRBV5-1
clone size: .

CDR3 protein: ASGGVTSGMNTGELF
J gene: TRBJ2-2
V gene: TRBV12-5
clone size: .

CDR3 protein: ASSYTYEQY
J gene: TRBJ2-7
V gene: TRBV11-2
clone size: .

CDR3 protein: ASSVGQGNYEQY
J gene: TRBJ2-7
V gene: TRBV9
clone size: .

CDR3 protein: SVSGANTGELF
J gene: TRBJ2-2
V gene: TRBV29-1
clone size: .

CDR3 protein: ASSHRTGEKLF
J gene: TRBJ1-4
V gene: TRBV18
clone size: .

CDR3 protein: ASTIQGGWLTGNTIY
J gene: TRBJ1-3
V gene: TRBV11-2
clone size: .

CDR3 protein: ASSFLAGGYNEQF
J gene: TRBJ2-1
V gene: TRBV19
clone size: .

CDR3 protein: ASRGTSGSGTDTQY
J gene: TRBJ2-3
V gene: TRBV25-1
clone size: .

CDR3 protein: ATTTGQGAEAF
J gene: TRBJ1-1
V gene: TRBV19
clone size: .

CDR3 protein: ASSLRAGGDYEQY
J gene: TRBJ2-7
V gene: TRBV7-2
clone size: .

CDR3 protein: ASSLRDRETYEQY
J gene: TRBJ2-7
V gene: TRBV11-3
clone size: .